This entry is about one TCR beta chain. As yet, its antigen is unknown. This sample is part of a study of cytomegalovirus exposure and HLA in healthy donors. Overall study results and limits: Earlier findings revealed that most TCR beta V segments proved productive either about 90% or about 30% of the time. Reports credit the classifier with highly specific, highly sensitive diagnosis of cytomegalovirus status.

The PCR made use of 60 Vbeta and 13 Jbeta primers. TCRdb keeps only in-frame clones here, not all; method: immunoSEQ multiplex PCR. This sample has around 150,000 clones; roughly 85% occur once, and the top ten carry about a tenth. The germline CDR1 and CDR2 sequences are MNHNS and SASEGT. V gave up 10 bases and J gave up 1 base, with 7 bases separating them. This CDR3 has 11 residues. The sample consisted of PBMCs. The clonotype comes from a man aged 18 to 30 in good health and CMV-seropositive. The chain has TRBV6-1 and TRBJ1-1; tentatively, D is TRBD1 (6 bases). The CDR3 DNA follows: TGTGCCACGGACAGGAACACTGAAGCTTTCTTT. Its protein product is CATDRNTEAFF.